Listed below are T cell receptor beta chains from one sample, sequenced in a study of CD8 T cells in ankylosing spondylitis. In TCRdb, the 5' RACE reads were re-called with MiXCR into one record per CDR3 protein. The data show 300,000 to 350,000 distinct CDR3 sequences, 20% to 25% seen once. The sequenced sample was blood, either unsorted or a sorted T cell fraction (not recorded which). All receptors derive from a female donor with ankylosing spondylitis or in good health (not recorded which). Both conserved end residues are part of each CDR3. D genes are given only for firm matches. Size tells how often a clone was seen (once, few, many) or the class of an expanded clone, and some rows leave it out.

V gene	D gene	clone size	J gene	CDR3 DNA	CDR3 protein
TRBV19	.	few	TRBJ2-7	TGTGCCAGTAGTACACTCGTCGGCGAGCAGTACTTC	CASSTLVGEQYF
TRBV9	.	few	TRBJ2-1	TGTGCCAGCAGCGTAGCTGGGGTAGCGGATAATGAGCAGTTCTTC	CASSVAGVADNEQFF
TRBV18	.	.	TRBJ1-1	TGTGCCAGCTCACTGATAGCTGCCACTGAAGCTTTCTTT	CASSLIAATEAFF
TRBV4-3	.	few	TRBJ2-3	TGCGCCAGCAGCCAATCCCAAGGGGATACGCAGTATTTT	CASSQSQGDTQYF
TRBV23-1	.	.	TRBJ2-5	TGCGCCAGCAGTCCCCAGGGGGGAGAAGAGACCCAGTACTTC	CASSPQGGEETQYF
TRBV12-3/TRBV12-4	.	.	TRBJ1-1	TGTGCCAGCAGTTTAGCTCACGGAGTGAACACTGAAGCTTTCTTT	CASSLAHGVNTEAFF
TRBV29-1	TRBD1	few	TRBJ2-7	TGCAGCTACGGGACAGGGGGCGACGAGCAGTACTTC	CSYGTGGDEQYF
TRBV4-1	.	.	TRBJ2-4	TGCGCCAGCAGCCCTACCTGGGACTTGGCCAAAAACATTCAGTACTTC	CASSPTWDLAKNIQYF
TRBV20-1	TRBD2	.	TRBJ2-2	TGCAGTGCTAGAAGCCCCGGACTAGCGGGAGCCGGGGAGCTGTTTTTT	CSARSPGLAGAGELFF
TRBV27	.	.	TRBJ2-1	TGTGCCAGCCGCCCTAGGTCGCTTTACAATGAGCAGTTCTTC	CASRPRSLYNEQFF
TRBV3-1	TRBD1	.	TRBJ1-4	TGTGCCAGCAGCCAAGATACAGGGGGATCAACTAATGAAAAACTGTTTTTT	CASSQDTGGSTNEKLFF
TRBV9	.	.	TRBJ1-4	TGTGCCAGCAGCGGGGGAATAGGTGGGAGATTAAATGAAAAACTGTTTTTT	CASSGGIGGRLNEKLFF
TRBV5-4	TRBD2	.	TRBJ2-3	TGTGCCAGCAGCCCACGGGGACTAGCGGAGAATCCGGATACGCAGTATTTT	CASSPRGLAENPDTQYF
TRBV29-1	.	many	TRBJ1-1	TGCAGCGTGGCTGGGGGAGACACTGAAGCTTTCTTT	CSVAGGDTEAFF
TRBV3-1	.	.	TRBJ2-1	TGTGCCAGCAGCCAAGATCGAGATGAGCAGTTCTTC	CASSQDRDEQFF
TRBV7-2	TRBD1	.	TRBJ1-6	TGTGCCAGCAGCTCTGGGACAGGGCAGAATTCACCCCTCCACTTT	CASSSGTGQNSPLHF
TRBV5-1	TRBD2	few	TRBJ2-1	TGCGCCAGCAGCTTGGCCGGGAGGGGACTAGCGGGCCAGGGAGAGCAGTTCTTC	CASSLAGRGLAGQGEQFF
TRBV7-2	TRBD2	.	TRBJ2-7	TGTGCCAGCAGCCCTAGCGGGAGGGCCAGGTACGAGCAGTACTTC	CASSPSGRARYEQYF
TRBV20-1	.	few	TRBJ1-2	TGCAGTGCGAACCCTAACTATGGCTACACCTTC	CSANPNYGYTF
TRBV29-1	.	medium-sized	TRBJ2-7	TGCAGCGTTGAAGACGTGCACGAGCAGTACTTC	CSVEDVHEQYF
TRBV19	.	.	TRBJ1-2	TGTGCCAGTAGTAGCCTCCAAAGCCCCTATGGCTACACCTTC	CASSSLQSPYGYTF
TRBV29-1	.	.	TRBJ2-3	TGCAGCGTTGAAAGGGCTACGCAGTATTTT	CSVERATQYF